One sample yielded the 9 T cell receptor beta chains listed below, sequenced in a study of blood T cell repertoires in COVID-19. Data came from immunoSEQ multiplex PCR; TCRdb stores just in-frame clones and leaves some out. The table lists 250,000 to 350,000 clones, 85% to 90% of them singletons. Sequencing was done on a sample of peripheral blood. Receptor source: a woman aged 45-65 years with COVID-19, enrolled during active disease.

CDR3 loop: CASSLRRVGNQPQHF. Written as DNA, the CDR3 is TGTGCCAGCAGCTTGCGCAGGGTTGGCAATCAGCCCCAGCATTTT. V is TRBV5-8 and J is TRBJ1-5; maybe TRBD1 (5 bases). CDR1 SGHTS and CDR2 YDEGEE come from the germline V gene. V gave up 1 base and J gave up 2 bases, with 10 bases separating them. The CDR3 sequence is 15 residues long.

The V gene is TRBV18, the J gene TRBJ1-1; D is uncertain. Germline V gene lookup returns CDR1 KGHSH and CDR2 LQKENI. The CDR3 covers 11 residues. V gave up 6 bases and J gave up 5 bases, with 7 bases separating them. In DNA, the CDR3 is TGTGCCAGCTCGGCCCCAACTGAAGCTTTCTTT. This sequence encodes CASSAPTEAFF.

The chain couples TRBV11-1 to TRBJ1-6, with TRBD1 identical over 8 bases. The germline gives CDR1 SGHAT, CDR2 FQDESV (reference sequence). There are 14 residues in the CDR3. V gave up 5 bases and J gave up 8 bases; unmatched junction bases: 5. CDR3 bases: TGTGCCAGCAGCCGACAGGGGTGGGATTCACCCCTCCACTTT. It translates to CASSRQGWDSPLHF.

In this sample, this clone turned up a few times. This chain uses TRBV6-1 with TRBJ1-1; the D gene is possibly TRBD1 (6 bases). CDR3 length equals 14 residues. Trimming cost V 1 base and J 11 bases, with 17 bases left between them. Germline V gene lookup returns CDR1 MNHNS and CDR2 SASEGT. DNA for the CDR3: TGTGCCAGCAGTGAAGGCTCGACCAGGGGACGGGCTTTCTTT. As protein: CASSEGSTRGRAFF.

This clone was recorded once. The rearrangement uses TRBV11-3 and TRBJ1-1; D possibly corresponds to TRBD1 (5 bases). Trimming left V 7 bases short and J 1 base short, with 22 bases between. Germline-derived CDR1 and CDR2 are SGHNT and YENEEA. The CDR3 contains 17 residues. CDR3 nucleotide sequence: TGTGCCAGCACCCAAGGGCTGGAGGGGAGGGGGAACACTGAAGCTTTCTTT. As protein: CASTQGLEGRGNTEAFF.

The chain links TRBV4-1 to TRBJ2-7, with 7 bases identical to TRBD2. CDR1 is MGHRA, CDR2 YSYEKL, per germline. The CDR3 is 16 amino acids. Trimming took 1 base from V and 5 from J; bases not matched to a gene: 11. The CDR3 coding sequence is TGCGCCAGCAGCCAAGGTTTGGGGGGGGTGTCCCACGAGCAGTACTTC. Translated, it gives CASSQGLGGVSHEQYF.

This clone was observed a handful of times. V and J are TRBV7-9 and TRBJ1-6; 7 bases align to TRBD1. With V trimmed by 2 bases and J by 6 bases, 7 bases remained unmatched. The germline gives CDR1 SEHNR, CDR2 FQNEAQ (reference sequence). The CDR3 contains 16 residues. CDR3 residues: CASSLRAAGGNSPLHF. CDR3 coding DNA: TGTGCCAGCAGCTTAAGGGCCGCAGGGGGTAATTCACCCCTCCACTTT.

The chain links TRBV11-3 to TRBJ1-6, with TRBD1 identical over 7 bases. Per the germline V gene, CDR1 is SGHNT and CDR2 is YENEEA. This CDR3 comprises 15 residues. V shed 5 bases, J shed 8 bases, and the junction held 9 bases outside the gene matches. The CDR3 region is CASSRDSPSHSPLHF. CDR3 DNA sequence: TGTGCCAGCAGCCGGGACAGTCCATCTCATTCACCCCTCCACTTT.

This sequence joins TRBV10-2 and TRBJ1-5, with D unclear. Looked up from germline, CDR1 is WSHSY and CDR2 is SAAADI. This CDR3 has 15 residues. V shed 3 bases and J shed 0 bases, with 9 bases lying between them. CDR3: CASSEGGYSNQPQHF. The CDR3 DNA reads TGCGCCAGCAGTGAAGGAGGGTATAGCAATCAGCCCCAGCATTTT.